The entry that follows covers one TCR beta chain sequence. Antigen unknown. The germline V gene has CDR1 SNHLY and CDR2 FYNNEI. The length of the CDR3 is 16 residues. V lost 5 bases, J lost 5 bases, and 12 bases stayed unmatched. Here immunoSEQ multiplex PCR was the method, and the copy in TCRdb shows in-frame clones only, minus some. The sample shows about 2.4 million clones, approximately 92% of them seen only once. The source of the sample is a study of shared clonotypes between healthy human individuals. Study-level points and caveats: Sorted-subset sequencing was shown by rarefaction to be incomplete despite large depth. Generation probability values for non-shared clonotypes were lower than those for clonotypes shared by all four donors.

This clonotype originated in a man between 18 and 35 years old in good health. The chain links TRBV2 to TRBJ2-7; 10 bases agree with TRBD1. The specimen was naive CD4+ T cells sorted from blood. Subset defined: CD45RA+ positively selected. CDR3: CASSYHRDRGGDEQYF. Here the CDR3 DNA reads TGTGCCAGCAGTTATCACCGGGACAGGGGCGGTGACGAGCAGTACTTC.